These T cell receptor beta chains were read from a single sample in a study of CD8+ T cells in alopecia areata. Data came from immunoSEQ multiplex PCR; TCRdb stores just in-frame clones and leaves some out. The sample holds 150,000 to 200,000 clones, less than 70% seen once. Sequenced material: CD4+ T cells sorted from blood, taken between weeks 49 and 50, from a patient treated with tofacitinib. All receptors come from a human donor with alopecia areata. The CDR3 runs from the conserved cysteine through the conserved F or W. D genes are given only for firm matches. Size is omitted from some rows. Given values are once, few, many or a class for expanded clones.

J: TRBJ2-7; size: .; V: TRBV7-2; D: TRBD1; CDR3: CASSPGTGGLWQYF; DNA: TGTGCCAGCAGCCCAGGGACAGGAGGTCTCTGGCAGTACTTC
J: TRBJ2-1; size: .; V: TRBV20-1; D: .; CDR3: CSALYNEQFF; DNA: TGCAGTGCTCTTTACAATGAGCAGTTCTTC
J: TRBJ1-2; size: .; V: TRBV9; D: .; CDR3: CASSVSGNYGYTF; DNA: TGTGCCAGCAGCGTTTCAGGGAACTATGGCTACACCTTC
J: TRBJ1-5; size: .; V: TRBV30; D: .; CDR3: CAWSLDTNQPQHF; DNA: TGTGCCTGGAGTTTGGACACAAATCAGCCCCAGCATTTT
J: TRBJ2-1; size: .; V: TRBV7-3; D: .; CDR3: CASSPSRDTYNEQFF; DNA: TGTGCCAGCAGCCCGTCCCGGGACACTTACAATGAGCAGTTCTTC
J: TRBJ1-2; size: .; V: TRBV6-5; D: TRBD1; CDR3: CASLPGGQMGYGYTF; DNA: TGTGCCAGCTTACCAGGGGGGCAAATGGGCTATGGCTACACCTTC
J: TRBJ2-7; size: .; V: TRBV29-1; D: TRBD1; CDR3: CSARTGDEQYF; DNA: TGCAGCGCCCGGACAGGGGACGAGCAGTACTTC
J: TRBJ1-2; size: .; V: TRBV5-1; D: .; CDR3: CASRRTDNYGYTF; DNA: TGCGCCAGCAGACGGACAGATAACTATGGCTACACCTTC
J: TRBJ1-4; size: .; V: TRBV6-6; D: .; CDR3: CASSYVGREKLFF; DNA: TGTGCCAGCAGTTACGTCGGGAGGGAAAAACTGTTTTTT
J: TRBJ2-7; size: .; V: TRBV5-1; D: TRBD2; CDR3: CASSPGTSGTPYEQYF; DNA: TGCGCCAGCAGCCCGGGGACTAGCGGGACTCCATACGAGCAGTACTTC
J: TRBJ1-4; size: few; V: TRBV19; D: .; CDR3: CASSWVQGEKLFF; DNA: TGTGCCAGTAGTTGGGTCCAGGGGGAAAAACTGTTTTTT
J: TRBJ2-6; size: .; V: TRBV2; D: .; CDR3: CASSEAQLTF; DNA: TGTGCCAGCAGTGAAGCCCAACTGACTTTC
J: TRBJ2-1; size: .; V: TRBV11-1; D: TRBD2; CDR3: CASSLSFLGGGNNEQFF; DNA: TGCGCCAGCAGCTTATCCTTCTTGGGCGGGGGTAACAATGAGCAGTTCTTC
J: TRBJ2-3; size: .; V: TRBV29-1; D: TRBD2; CDR3: CSVGLAADTQYF; DNA: TGCAGCGTTGGACTAGCTGCAGATACGCAGTATTTT
J: TRBJ2-1; size: .; V: TRBV9; D: TRBD2; CDR3: CASSGNSGGPPFF; DNA: TGTGCCAGCAGCGGTAATAGCGGGGGCCCGCCGTTCTTC
J: TRBJ2-1; size: .; V: TRBV9; D: .; CDR3: CASSPRGQYNEQFF; DNA: TGTGCCAGCAGCCCCAGAGGACAGTACAATGAGCAGTTCTTC
J: TRBJ2-3; size: .; V: TRBV30; D: .; CDR3: CAWSVLRRADTQYF; DNA: TGTGCCTGGAGTGTACTAAGGAGGGCAGATACGCAGTATTTT
J: TRBJ2-7; size: .; V: TRBV5-6; D: .; CDR3: CASTIMMALGEQYF; DNA: TGTGCCAGCACCATAATGATGGCTCTTGGCGAGCAGTACTTC
J: TRBJ1-5; size: .; V: TRBV30; D: .; CDR3: CAWSASRTADNNQPRHF; DNA: TGTGCCTGGAGTGCATCTAGGACAGCCGACAACAATCAGCCCCGGCATTTT
J: TRBJ1-1; size: .; V: TRBV4-3; D: .; CDR3: CASSQEAGLSWAFF; DNA: TGCGCCAGCAGCCAAGAAGCGGGCCTCTCCTGGGCTTTCTTT
J: TRBJ2-3; size: .; V: TRBV5-6; D: .; CDR3: CASSSQQGSTDTQYF; DNA: TGTGCCAGCAGCTCCCAACAGGGAAGTACAGATACGCAGTATTTT
J: TRBJ2-3; size: few; V: TRBV29-1; D: .; CDR3: CSVGTVSRDPQYF; DNA: TGCAGCGTTGGCACTGTCTCTCGCGATCCGCAGTATTTT
J: TRBJ2-7; size: .; V: TRBV9; D: TRBD1; CDR3: CASSLEGAGEQYF; DNA: TGTGCCAGCAGCTTAGAGGGGGCGGGCGAGCAGTACTTC
J: TRBJ1-6; size: .; V: TRBV7-3; D: TRBD1; CDR3: CASSFNRGASPLHF; DNA: TGTGCCAGCAGCTTTAACAGGGGAGCCTCACCCCTCCACTTT
J: TRBJ2-6; size: .; V: TRBV7-2; D: .; CDR3: CASSFRGANVLTF; DNA: TGTGCCAGCAGCTTCCGCGGGGCCAACGTCCTGACTTTC
J: TRBJ2-7; size: once; V: TRBV30; D: TRBD1; CDR3: CAWSTGQAYEQYF; DNA: TGTGCCTGGAGTACCGGACAGGCCTACGAGCAGTACTTC
J: TRBJ1-1; size: .; V: TRBV27; D: TRBD1; CDR3: CASSKETGMNTEAFF; DNA: TGTGCCAGCAGTAAAGAGACAGGGATGAACACTGAAGCTTTCTTT
J: TRBJ2-5; size: .; V: TRBV15; D: TRBD2; CDR3: CATSMRLAGRQETQYF; DNA: TGTGCCACCAGCATGCGGCTAGCGGGGCGTCAAGAGACCCAGTACTTC
J: TRBJ1-6; size: .; V: TRBV5-4; D: .; CDR3: CASSLPEAPLHF; DNA: TGTGCCAGCAGCTTGCCCGAAGCACCCCTCCACTTT
J: TRBJ1-2; size: .; V: TRBV5-1; D: .; CDR3: CASSLSANYGYTF; DNA: TGCGCCAGCAGCTTGTCGGCTAACTATGGCTACACCTTC
J: TRBJ2-1; size: few; V: TRBV30; D: TRBD2; CDR3: CAWSIPGLVGPQFF; DNA: TGTGCCTGGAGTATTCCGGGACTAGTCGGACCGCAGTTCTTC
J: TRBJ1-1; size: .; V: TRBV10-2; D: .; CDR3: CASSESMGWGPGTEAFF; DNA: TGCGCCAGCAGTGAGTCGATGGGGTGGGGTCCGGGCACTGAAGCTTTCTTT
J: TRBJ2-5; size: .; V: TRBV29-1; D: TRBD1; CDR3: CSVCLGQGAQETQYF; DNA: TGCAGCGTTTGCCTGGGACAGGGGGCACAAGAGACCCAGTACTTC
J: TRBJ2-3; size: .; V: TRBV10-2; D: TRBD2; CDR3: CASCPGGHTDTQYF; DNA: TGCGCCAGCTGCCCGGGGGGGCACACAGATACGCAGTATTTT
J: TRBJ1-2; size: .; V: TRBV10-3; D: .; CDR3: CAISDGAGANYGYTF; DNA: TGTGCCATCAGTGACGGCGCAGGGGCTAACTATGGCTACACCTTC
J: TRBJ2-7; size: .; V: TRBV29-1; D: TRBD1; CDR3: CSVSPGQNYEQYF; DNA: TGCAGCGTTTCCCCGGGACAGAACTACGAGCAGTACTTC
J: TRBJ2-7; size: .; V: TRBV5-1; D: .; CDR3: CASSSDSTSYEQYF; DNA: TGCGCCAGCAGCTCTGACAGCACCTCATACGAGCAGTACTTC
J: TRBJ1-4; size: .; V: TRBV4-3; D: .; CDR3: CASSLGYGEKLFF; DNA: TGCGCCAGCAGCCTGGGGTACGGGGAAAAACTGTTTTTT
J: TRBJ2-6; size: .; V: TRBV7-9; D: TRBD1; CDR3: CASGSWDRATGANVLTF; DNA: TGTGCCAGCGGATCATGGGACAGGGCTACTGGGGCCAACGTCCTGACTTTC
J: TRBJ1-1; size: .; V: TRBV29-1; D: .; CDR3: CSVLENTEAFF; DNA: TGCAGCGTCCTAGAAAACACTGAGGCTTTCTTT
J: TRBJ2-2; size: .; V: TRBV9; D: .; CDR3: CASSPHPGETGGELFF; DNA: TGTGCCAGCAGCCCCCACCCGGGGGAGACTGGGGGGGAGCTGTTTTTT
J: TRBJ1-5; size: .; V: TRBV10-3; D: .; CDR3: CAISGNQPQHF; DNA: TGTGCCATCAGTGGGAATCAGCCCCAGCATTTT
J: TRBJ2-1; size: few; V: TRBV19; D: .; CDR3: CASSIFHEQFF; DNA: TGTGCCAGTAGTATCTTCCATGAGCAGTTCTTC
J: TRBJ2-6; size: .; V: TRBV9; D: .; CDR3: CASSLRGSSGANVLTF; DNA: TGTGCCAGCAGCTTAAGAGGAAGCTCTGGGGCCAACGTCCTGACTTTC
J: TRBJ2-5; size: .; V: TRBV25-1; D: TRBD1; CDR3: CASRRDTGTGGVVTQYF; DNA: TGTGCCAGCAGGAGGGACACCGGGACAGGGGGCGTAGTGACCCAGTACTTC
J: TRBJ1-2; size: .; V: TRBV5-1; D: .; CDR3: CASSLDYGTLGYTF; DNA: TGCGCCAGCAGCTTGGACTACGGGACTCTCGGCTACACCTTC
J: TRBJ1-2; size: .; V: TRBV19; D: .; CDR3: CASSIEGILRGYTF; DNA: TGTGCCAGTAGTATAGAAGGGATTCTACGCGGCTACACCTTC
J: TRBJ1-6; size: .; V: TRBV29-1; D: .; CDR3: CSLPGPAPLHF; DNA: TGCAGCTTACCAGGGCCGGCCCCCCTCCACTTT
J: TRBJ1-6; size: once; V: TRBV7-6; D: .; CDR3: CASSSRTGDSPLHF; DNA: TGTGCCAGCAGTTCAAGGACGGGCGATTCACCCCTCCACTTT
J: TRBJ2-3; size: .; V: TRBV5-1; D: .; CDR3: CASSPDHTQYF; DNA: TGCGCCAGCAGCCCTGATCATACGCAGTATTTT
J: TRBJ2-5; size: .; V: TRBV18; D: TRBD2; CDR3: CASSPPGTSGVKTQYF; DNA: TGTGCCAGCTCACCACCCGGGACTAGCGGGGTAAAGACCCAGTACTTC
J: TRBJ1-1; size: .; V: TRBV7-9; D: TRBD1; CDR3: CASSSPGQGSVAFF; DNA: TGTGCCAGCAGCAGTCCGGGACAGGGGTCGGTAGCTTTCTTT
J: TRBJ1-1; size: once; V: TRBV9; D: TRBD1; CDR3: CASSVHDRGMNTEAFF; DNA: TGTGCCAGCAGCGTCCACGACAGGGGGATGAACACTGAAGCTTTCTTT
J: TRBJ2-6; size: .; V: TRBV18; D: .; CDR3: CASSPGPGGANVLTF; DNA: TGTGCCAGCTCACCAGGACCGGGAGGGGCCAACGTCCTGACTTTC
J: TRBJ2-7; size: many; V: TRBV27; D: TRBD1; CDR3: CASSLRPGGYEQYF; DNA: TGTGCCAGCAGTTTACGGCCAGGGGGCTACGAGCAGTACTTC